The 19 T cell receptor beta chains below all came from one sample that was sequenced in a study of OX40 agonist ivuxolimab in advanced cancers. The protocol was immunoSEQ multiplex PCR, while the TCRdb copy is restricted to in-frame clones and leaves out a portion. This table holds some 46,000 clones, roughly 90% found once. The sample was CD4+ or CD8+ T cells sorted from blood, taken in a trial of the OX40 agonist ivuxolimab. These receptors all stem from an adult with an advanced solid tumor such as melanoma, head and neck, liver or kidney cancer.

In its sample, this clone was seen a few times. The CDR3 DNA sequence: TGTGCCAGCAGAGGATATACGCAGTATTTT. Its translation is CASRGYTQYF. This chain links TRBV2 with TRBJ2-3, with D hard to call. V gave up 6 bases and J gave up 7 bases, with 5 bases separating them. CDR3 length equals 10 residues. The germline gives CDR1 SNHLY, CDR2 FYNNEI.

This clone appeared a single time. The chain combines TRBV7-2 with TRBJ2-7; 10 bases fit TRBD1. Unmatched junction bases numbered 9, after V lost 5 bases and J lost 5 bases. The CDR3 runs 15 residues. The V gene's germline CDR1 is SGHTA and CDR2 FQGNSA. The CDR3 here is CASSPTGGAYHEQYF. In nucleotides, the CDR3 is TGTGCCAGCAGCCCGACAGGGGGCGCATATCACGAGCAGTACTTC. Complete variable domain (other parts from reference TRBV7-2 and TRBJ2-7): GAGVSQSPSNKVTEKGKDVELRCDPISGHTALYWYRQSLGQGLEFLIYFQGNSAPDKSGLPSDRFSAERTGGSVSTLTIQRTQQEDSAVYLCASSPTGGAYHEQYFGPGTRLTVT.

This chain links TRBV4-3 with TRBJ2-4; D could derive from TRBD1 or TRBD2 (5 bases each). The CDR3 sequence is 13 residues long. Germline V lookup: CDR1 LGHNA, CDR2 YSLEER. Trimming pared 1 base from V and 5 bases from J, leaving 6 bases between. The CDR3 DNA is TGCGCCAGCAGCCAAGGAGGGGAAAACATTCAGTACTTC. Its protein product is CASSQGGENIQYF.

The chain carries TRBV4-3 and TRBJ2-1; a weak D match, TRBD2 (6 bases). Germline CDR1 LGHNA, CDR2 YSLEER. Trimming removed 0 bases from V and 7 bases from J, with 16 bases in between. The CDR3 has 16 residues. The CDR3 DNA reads TGCGCCAGCAGCCAAGATCGAGCTAGCGCTGATAATGAGCAGTTCTTC. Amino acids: CASSQDRASADNEQFF.

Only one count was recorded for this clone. CDR3 loop: CATSDPGANEQFF. The CDR3 bases are TGTGCCACCTCTGATCCCGGGGCCAATGAGCAGTTCTTC. The chain links TRBV15 to TRBJ2-1; either TRBD1 or TRBD2 may fit D (5 bases each). The germline V gene has CDR1 LNHNV and CDR2 YYDKDF (reference sequence). The V and J ends lost 8 bases and 6 bases respectively, with 14 bases between them. There are 13 residues in the CDR3.

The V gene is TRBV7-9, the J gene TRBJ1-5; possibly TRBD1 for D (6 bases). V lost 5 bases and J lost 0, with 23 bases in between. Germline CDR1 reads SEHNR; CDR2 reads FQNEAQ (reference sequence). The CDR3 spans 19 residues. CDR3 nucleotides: TGTGCCAGCAGCCTTAGGGACATTTCCCTCCCCTTTAGCAATCAGCCCCAGCATTTT. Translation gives CASSLRDISLPFSNQPQHF.

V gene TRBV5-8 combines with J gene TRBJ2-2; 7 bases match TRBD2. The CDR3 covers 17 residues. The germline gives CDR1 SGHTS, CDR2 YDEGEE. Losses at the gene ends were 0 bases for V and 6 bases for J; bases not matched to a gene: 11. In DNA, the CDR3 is TGTGCCAGCAGCTTGGAGGCGGGGGAGACCAGTCCCGGGGAGCTGTTTTTT. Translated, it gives CASSLEAGETSPGELFF.

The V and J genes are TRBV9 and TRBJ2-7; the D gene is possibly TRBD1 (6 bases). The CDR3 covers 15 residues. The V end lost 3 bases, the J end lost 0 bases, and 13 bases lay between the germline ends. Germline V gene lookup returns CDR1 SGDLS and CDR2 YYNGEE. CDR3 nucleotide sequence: TGTGCCAGCAGCGCAACAGGGAGTCCCTCCTACGAGCAGTACTTC. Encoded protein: CASSATGSPSYEQYF. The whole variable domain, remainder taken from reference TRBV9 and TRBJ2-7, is DSGVTQTPKHLITATGQRVTLRCSPRSGDLSVYWYQQSLDQGLQFLIQYYNGEERAKGNILERFSAQQFPDLHSELNLSSLELGDSALYFCASSATGSPSYEQYFGPGTRLTVT.

CDR3 bases: TGCAGCGGACTAGGAGACACCATATATTTT. Amino acids: CSGLGDTIYF. The V call is TRBV29-1, the J call TRBJ1-3; no firm D call. Germline loops: CDR1 SQVTM, CDR2 ANQGSEA. Between the trimmed V and J ends, which lost 7 bases and 8 bases, there was a span of 9 bases. The CDR3 covers 10 residues.

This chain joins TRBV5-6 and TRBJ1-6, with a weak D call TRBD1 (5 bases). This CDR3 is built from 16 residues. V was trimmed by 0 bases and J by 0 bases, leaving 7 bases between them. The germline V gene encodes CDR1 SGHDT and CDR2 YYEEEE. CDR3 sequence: CASSLEGSSYNSPLHF. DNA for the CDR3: TGTGCCAGCAGCTTGGAGGGGAGCTCCTATAATTCACCCCTCCACTTT.

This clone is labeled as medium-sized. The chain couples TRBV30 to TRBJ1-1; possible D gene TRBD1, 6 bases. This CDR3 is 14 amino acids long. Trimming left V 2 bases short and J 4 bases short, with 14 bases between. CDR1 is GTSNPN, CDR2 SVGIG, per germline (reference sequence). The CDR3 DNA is TGTGCCTGGAGTCAAAACCGGGGGGCCACTGAAGCTTTCTTT. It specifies CAWSQNRGATEAFF.

CDR3 bases: TGCGCCAGCAGCCAAGAGTGGGTCCCCCAAGAGACCCAGTACTTC. It is translated as CASSQEWVPQETQYF. This chain connects TRBV4-1 to TRBJ2-5; D gene ambiguous. From germline, CDR1 is MGHRA and CDR2 YSYEKL. V was cut by 0 bases and J by 1 base, with 9 bases left in between. The CDR3 spans 15 residues.

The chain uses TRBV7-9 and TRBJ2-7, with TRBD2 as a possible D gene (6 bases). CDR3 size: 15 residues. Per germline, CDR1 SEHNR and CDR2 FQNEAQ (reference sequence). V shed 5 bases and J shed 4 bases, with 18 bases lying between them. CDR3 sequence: CASSPLEEGEYEQYF. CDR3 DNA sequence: TGTGCCAGCAGCCCGCTAGAGGAGGGTGAGTACGAGCAGTACTTC.

The CDR3 DNA reads TGCAGCGTTGGTTGGTGGGGTATCAGCGACGAGCAGTACTTC. This sequence encodes CSVGWWGISDEQYF. The genes are TRBV29-1 and TRBJ2-7; D is uncertain. CDR3 length equals 14 residues. Trimming pared 4 bases from V and 5 bases from J, leaving 18 bases between. Germline CDR1 is SQVTM and CDR2 is ANQGSEA.

The CDR3 nucleotides read TGTGCCAGCAGCCCCGGGGGCTACGAGCAGTACTTC. Amino acids: CASSPGGYEQYF. This chain uses TRBV7-6 with TRBJ2-7; TRBD2 is a possible D gene (6 bases). The CDR3 spans 12 residues. Germline assignment: CDR1 SGHVS and CDR2 FNYEAQ. The V end lost 5 bases, the J end lost 3 bases, and 8 bases lay between the germline ends.

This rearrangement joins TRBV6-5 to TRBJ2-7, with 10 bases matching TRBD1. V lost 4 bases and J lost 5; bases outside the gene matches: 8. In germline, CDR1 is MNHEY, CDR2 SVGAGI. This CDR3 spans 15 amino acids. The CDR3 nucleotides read TGTGCCAGCAGTTTTTACCGGGACAGGGGCGACGAGCAGTACTTC. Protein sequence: CASSFYRDRGDEQYF.

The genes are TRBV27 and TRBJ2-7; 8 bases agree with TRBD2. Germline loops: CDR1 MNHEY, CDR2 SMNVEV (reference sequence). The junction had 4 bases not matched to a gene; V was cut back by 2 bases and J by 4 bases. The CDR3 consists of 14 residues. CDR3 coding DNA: TGTGCCAGCAGTTTAACTAGCGGATTATACGAGCAGTACTTC. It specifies CASSLTSGLYEQYF.

The CDR3 loop is CASRGTYNSPLHF. CDR3 in DNA: TGTGCCAGCCGCGGGACCTATAATTCACCCCTCCACTTT. This chain uses TRBV9 with TRBJ1-6; D is ambiguous. Germline lookup yields CDR1 SGDLS and CDR2 YYNGEE. The V and J ends lost 7 bases and 2 bases respectively, with 7 bases between them. The CDR3 is made up of 13 amino acids.

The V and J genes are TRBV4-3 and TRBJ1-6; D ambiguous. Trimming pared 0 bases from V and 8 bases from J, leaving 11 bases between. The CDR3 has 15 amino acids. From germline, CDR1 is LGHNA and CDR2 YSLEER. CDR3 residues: CASSQDGLKDSPLHF. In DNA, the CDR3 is TGCGCCAGCAGCCAAGATGGGCTGAAGGATTCACCCCTCCACTTT.